This is a list of T cell receptor beta chains from one sample in a study of blood T cell repertoires in COVID-19. Clones were sequenced by immunoSEQ multiplex PCR, and TCRdb holds only the in-frame ones, with some missing. Among fewer than 350,000 clones listed, around 88% were seen once. The sample comprised peripheral blood. The receptors shown here come from a man aged 40-49 years with acute or convalescent COVID-19. Both conserved end residues are part of each CDR3. The D gene is left open where the match is weak. Clone sizes are given selectively: once, few, many, or a class where the clone is expanded.

cdr3_length,j_call,v_call,d_call,clone_size,cdr3_aa,cdr3_nt
14,TRBJ2-3,TRBV7-2,TRBD2,-,CASSSGGRPGTQYF,TGTGCCAGCAGCTCGGGGGGGCGCCCAGGTACGCAGTATTTT
13,TRBJ1-1,TRBV6-6,-,-,CASSYPNDREAFF,TGTGCCAGCAGTTACCCGAATGACAGGGAAGCTTTCTTT
18,TRBJ1-2,TRBV5-1,TRBD1,-,CASSLARTGDFPNYGYTF,TGCGCCAGCAGCTTGGCTAGGACAGGCGACTTTCCTAACTATGGCTACACCTTC
13,TRBJ2-7,TRBV25-1,TRBD2,-,CASSTSGGYEQYF,TGTGCCAGCAGCACTAGCGGGGGGTACGAGCAGTACTTC
15,TRBJ2-1,TRBV12-5,TRBD1,-,CASGLGTGGYNEQFF,TGTGCTAGTGGTCTCGGGACAGGGGGCTACAATGAGCAGTTCTTC
15,TRBJ1-2,TRBV30,TRBD1,-,CAWSVPGGLSYGYTF,TGTGCCTGGAGTGTACCAGGGGGCCTATCCTATGGCTACACCTTC
14,TRBJ1-2,TRBV19,-,-,CASSISGSSYGYTF,TGTGCCAGTAGTATATCGGGGTCTTCCTATGGCTACACCTTC
15,TRBJ2-1,TRBV9,TRBD2,-,CASNSGGAGYNEQFF,TGTGCCAGCAACAGCGGGGGGGCCGGTTACAATGAGCAGTTCTTC
16,TRBJ1-4,TRBV11-2,-,-,CASSPFRGGVNEKLFF,TGTGCCAGCAGCCCCTTTCGAGGGGGGGTTAATGAAAAACTGTTTTTT
13,TRBJ1-3,TRBV12-3/TRBV12-4,-,-,CASSPRPPDTIYF,TGTGCCAGCAGCCCCCGTCCTCCGGACACCATATATTTT
16,TRBJ1-6,TRBV27,TRBD1,-,CASRPIRQGLDSPLHF,TGTGCCAGCAGACCCATCAGACAGGGGTTGGATTCACCCCTCCACTTT
14,TRBJ1-5,TRBV6-1,-,-,CASSDRGGGQPQHF,TGTGCCAGCAGTGACAGGGGTGGCGGTCAGCCCCAGCATTTT
11,TRBJ2-1,TRBV6-5,-,-,CASRQGNEQFF,TGTGCCAGCAGGCAGGGCAATGAGCAGTTCTTC
15,TRBJ1-2,TRBV2,-,-,CASSRPAGGDYGYTF,TGTGCCAGCAGTCGTCCCGCCGGAGGAGACTATGGCTACACCTTC
15,TRBJ2-1,TRBV6-5,-,-,CASSIRDKIHNEQFF,TGTGCCAGCAGTATCCGGGACAAGATACACAATGAGCAGTTCTTC
19,TRBJ1-5,TRBV27,-,-,CASSRSAGVIDSGNQPQHF,TGTGCCAGCAGTAGGTCTGCAGGGGTCATCGATAGCGGCAATCAGCCCCAGCATTTT
15,TRBJ2-2,TRBV2,TRBD1,-,CASSGDRPNTGELFF,TGTGCCAGCAGTGGGGACAGACCGAACACCGGGGAGCTGTTTTTT
15,TRBJ2-7,TRBV12-5,TRBD2,-,CASGTSGGLSYEQYF,TGTGCTAGTGGCACTAGCGGGGGGCTCTCCTACGAGCAGTACTTC
17,TRBJ2-3,TRBV9,TRBD2,-,CASSVSLAGGPTDTQYF,TGTGCCAGCAGCGTTAGTCTAGCGGGGGGGCCGACAGATACGCAGTATTTT
16,TRBJ2-1,TRBV27,TRBD1,-,CASSLQGASSYNEQFF,TGTGCCAGCAGTTTACAGGGGGCGAGCTCCTACAATGAGCAGTTCTTC
16,TRBJ1-4,TRBV21-1,-,-,CASSIHYRVSKEKLFF,TGTGCCAGCAGCATACACTACAGGGTTTCTAAAGAAAAACTGTTTTTT
14,TRBJ1-3,TRBV2,-,once,CASSGGGSGNTIYF,TGTGCCAGCAGTGGGGGAGGGTCTGGAAACACCATATATTTT
14,TRBJ2-2,TRBV3-1/TRBV3-2,TRBD1,once,CASSQADRAGELFF,TGTGCCAGCAGCCAAGCCGACAGGGCCGGGGAGCTGTTTTTT
14,TRBJ2-1,TRBV9,-,-,CASGKASESNEQFF,TGTGCCAGCGGAAAGGCTAGCGAATCCAATGAGCAGTTCTTC
15,TRBJ1-1,TRBV5-5,TRBD1,-,CASSPDRVRETEAFF,TGTGCCAGCAGCCCGGACAGGGTAAGGGAGACTGAAGCTTTCTTT
14,TRBJ1-1,TRBV6-6,TRBD1,-,CASSAQGGDTEAFF,TGTGCCAGCAGTGCTCAGGGGGGTGACACTGAAGCTTTCTTT
15,TRBJ1-1,TRBV9,TRBD1,-,CASSPRDRADTEAFF,TGTGCCAGCAGCCCACGTGACAGGGCGGACACTGAAGCTTTCTTT
13,TRBJ2-4,TRBV11-2,-,-,CASSPKAGLYSYF,TGTGCCAGCAGCCCTAAAGCGGGCCTCTACTCGTACTTC
19,TRBJ1-5,TRBV2,-,-,CASSEAPRPTGRSNQPQHF,TGTGCCAGCAGTGAAGCGCCACGACCCACAGGGCGTAGCAATCAGCCCCAGCATTTT
14,TRBJ1-4,TRBV19,-,-,CATSPRGKEEKLFF,TGTGCCACCTCCCCGCGGGGAAAAGAAGAAAAACTGTTTTTT